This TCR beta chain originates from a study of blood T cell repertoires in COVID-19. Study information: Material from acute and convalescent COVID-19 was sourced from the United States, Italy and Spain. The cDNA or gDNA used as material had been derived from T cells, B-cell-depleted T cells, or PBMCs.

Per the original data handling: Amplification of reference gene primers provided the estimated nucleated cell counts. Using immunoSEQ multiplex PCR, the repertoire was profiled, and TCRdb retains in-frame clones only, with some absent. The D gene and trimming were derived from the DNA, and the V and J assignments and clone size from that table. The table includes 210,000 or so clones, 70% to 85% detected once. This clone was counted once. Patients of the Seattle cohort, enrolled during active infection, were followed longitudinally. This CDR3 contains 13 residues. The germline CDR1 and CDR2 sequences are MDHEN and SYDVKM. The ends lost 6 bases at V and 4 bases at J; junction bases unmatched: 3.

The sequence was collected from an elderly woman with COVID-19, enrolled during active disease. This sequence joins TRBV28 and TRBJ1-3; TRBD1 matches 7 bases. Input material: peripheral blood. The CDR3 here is CASSPDRGNTIYF. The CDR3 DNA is TGTGCCAGCAGCCCGGACAGGGGAAACACCATATATTTT.